The 25 T cell receptor beta chains below all came from one sample that was sequenced in a study of human T cells and chemical hapten exposure. The time point is: healthy volunteer bleed at 6 weeks. Sequencing started from total RNA isolated from unfractionated whole blood. TCRdb re-derived calls from the RACE reads in MiXCR, one entry per CDR3 protein. The sample consists of about 77,000 distinct CDR3 sequences, around 9.4% of them appearing once. The source material was whole blood. These TCRs come from a female donor in good health. Some clones in this sample may be carry-over from other donors' samples.

This clonotype was counted many times. CDR3 amino acids: CASNGASGVTQYF. The CDR3 DNA is TGTGCCAGCAACGGGGCTAGCGGGGTTACGCAGTATTTT. The chain links TRBV2 to TRBJ2-3; 9 nucleotides agree with TRBD2. CDR3 size: 13 residues. Trimming took 7 bases from V and 8 from J; bases not matched to a gene: 7. CDR1 is SNHLY, CDR2 FYNNEI, per germline. The whole variable domain, remainder taken from reference TRBV2 and TRBJ2-3, is EPEVTQTPSHQVTQMGQEVILRCVPISNHLYFYWYRQILGQKVEFLVSFYNNEISEKSEIFDDQFSVERPDGSNFTLKIRSTKLEDSAMYFCASNGASGVTQYFGPGTRLTVL.

Ten or more counts support this clonotype. The chain joins TRBV29-1 to TRBJ1-2, with D unresolved. There are 13 residues in the CDR3. Trimming shortened V by 3 bases and J by 4 bases, and 12 bases separated the two germline ends. In germline, CDR1 is SQVTM, CDR2 ANQGSEA. The chain's CDR3 is CSVDGESFYGYTF. The CDR3, as DNA: TGCAGCGTTGACGGGGAATCTTTCTATGGCTACACCTTC.

This clonotype appeared many times. The rearrangement links TRBV4-1 to TRBJ2-1; no firm D call. Trimming took off 6 bases at V and 0 bases at J, with 9 bases between the two ends. This CDR3 is 14 amino acids long. Germline CDR1 reads MGHRA; CDR2 reads YSYEKL. CDR3 sequence (DNA): TGCGCCAGCAGGTCATACCGCTCCTACAATGAGCAGTTCTTC. Its translation is CASRSYRSYNEQFF.

The chain couples TRBV19 to TRBJ1-5; possibly TRBD1 for D (6 bases). CDR1 and CDR2 (germline): LNHDA, SQIVND (reference sequence). The CDR3 length is 14 residues. V was trimmed by 5 bases and J by 3 bases, leaving 11 bases between them. In DNA form, the CDR3 reads TGTGCCAGTAGTGCGGACAGCTACAATCAGCCCCAGCATTTT. Translating it yields CASSADSYNQPQHF. The full variable domain, its missing parts supplied by reference TRBV19 and TRBJ1-5, is DGGITQSPKYLFRKEGQNVTLSCEQNLNHDAMYWYRQDPGQGLRLIYYSQIVNDFQKGDIAEGYSVSREKKESFPLTVTSAQKNPTAFYLCASSADSYNQPQHFGDGTRLSIL.

In regard to this clonotype: A much larger clone lies a single base off, so this may be a read error. The chain uses TRBV27 and TRBJ2-7, with a tentative D call TRBD2 (6 bases). V shed 3 bases and J shed 6 bases, with 9 bases lying between them. Looked up from germline, CDR1 is MNHEY and CDR2 is SMNVEV (reference sequence). The CDR3 is 12 amino acids. The CDR3 region is CASSFPEGEQYF. The CDR3 DNA reads TGTGCCAGCAGTTTCCCGGAGGGCGAGCAGTACTTC.

The chain carries TRBV12-3 or TRBV12-4 and TRBJ2-7, with 8 bases lining up with TRBD1. The CDR3 sequence is 13 residues long. V was clipped by 6 bases and J by 3 bases; unmatched bases: 4. CDR3 region: CASSGGQGYEQYF. The CDR3 nucleotides read TGTGCCAGCAGCGGCGGACAGGGCTACGAGCAGTACTTC.

Ten or more counts support this clonotype. This sequence joins TRBV7-2 and TRBJ1-6; no reliable D call. Trimming stripped 2 bases from V and 1 base from J, with 6 bases between. The CDR3 spans 15 residues. From germline, CDR1 is SGHTA and CDR2 FQGNSA. The CDR3 region has the DNA TGTGCCAGCAGCTTACGGGGATCCTATAATTCACCCCTCCACTTT. It yields the protein CASSLRGSYNSPLHF.

This clonotype was seen a few times. The chain has TRBV12-3 or TRBV12-4 and TRBJ1-1; D not certain. The CDR3 runs 13 residues. Trimming stripped 3 bases from V and 7 bases from J, with 12 bases between. In DNA, the CDR3 is TGTGCCAGCAGTTTCGGTGTACAGCTTGAAGCTTTCTTT. This encodes CASSFGVQLEAFF.

The chain is built from TRBV12-3 or TRBV12-4 and TRBJ2-1; 15 bases are shared with TRBD2. V lost 5 bases and J lost 1; bases outside the gene matches: 6. The CDR3 sequence is 18 residues long. In DNA, the CDR3 is TGTGCCAGCAGTCGGACTAGCGGGGGGGACTTATCCTACAATGAGCAGTTCTTC. It yields the protein CASSRTSGGDLSYNEQFF.

This clonotype was found a few times. The chain has TRBV7-9 and TRBJ2-6, with a possible D match to TRBD2 (5 bases). V lost 4 bases, J lost 6 bases, and 7 bases lay in between. Looked up from germline, CDR1 is SEHNR and CDR2 is FQNEAQ (reference sequence). This CDR3 is built from 13 residues. As DNA, the CDR3 is TGTGCCAGCAGCTCCCGGGAGGCCAACGTCCTGACTTTC. It is translated as CASSSREANVLTF.

This clonotype was detected ten times or more. This chain uses TRBV20-1 with TRBJ2-1, with D uncertain. V was trimmed by 6 bases and J by 6 bases, leaving 15 bases between them. The CDR3 totals 13 residues. CDR1 and CDR2 (germline): DFQATT, SNEGSKA (reference sequence). CDR3 protein: CSAWIPRTNEQFF. CDR3 in DNA: TGCAGTGCCTGGATACCAAGAACCAATGAGCAGTTCTTC.

The sample holds a few counts of this clonotype. V usage is TRBV28 and J usage is TRBJ2-3; perhaps TRBD1 as D (6 bases). V lost 4 bases and J 0 bases, leaving 14 bases between the germline ends. CDR1 is MDHEN, CDR2 SYDVKM, per germline. The CDR3 runs to 16 residues. The CDR3 nucleotides read TGTGCCAGCAGTTCAAAGAGGACAGCTAGCACAGATACGCAGTATTTT. Encoded protein: CASSSKRTASTDTQYF.

Concerning this clonotype itself: A much larger clone differs by one base, so this may be a read error. The chain is built from TRBV4-3 and TRBJ1-2, with 7 positions matching TRBD1. This CDR3 comprises 19 residues. The germline V gene has CDR1 LGHNA and CDR2 YSLEER. The CDR3 loop is CASSQEAQGPDVSNDGYTF. The DNA for the CDR3 is TGCGCCAGCAGCCAAGAGGCACAGGGGCCGGACGTATCTAACGATGGCTACACCTTC.

The CDR3 sequence: CASSSSRGGGQNTEAFF. The DNA for the CDR3 is TGTGCCAGCAGCTCCTCTCGAGGAGGGGGGCAGAACACTGAAGCTTTCTTT. V usage is TRBV5-4 and J usage is TRBJ1-1, with a weak D call TRBD1 (6 bases). CDR3 length: 17 residues. The germline V gene encodes CDR1 SGHNT and CDR2 YYREEE (reference sequence). The V and J ends lost 3 bases and 1 base respectively, with 19 bases between them.

This clonotype was seen repeatedly, ten times or more. The V and J genes are TRBV6-2 or TRBV6-3 and TRBJ1-1; D gene ambiguous. Per germline, CDR1 MNHEY and CDR2 SVGEGT. V lost 9 bases to trimming and J lost 5 bases, with 10 bases between them. CDR3 size: 11 residues. The CDR3 nucleotides are TGTGCCAGTTCTAGAGGTACTGAAGCTTTCTTT. This codes for CASSRGTEAFF.

This clonotype has just a few counts. V usage is TRBV10-3 and J usage is TRBJ2-5, with D maybe TRBD2 (6 bases). This CDR3 comprises 16 residues. Trimming left V 4 bases short and J 0 bases short, with 15 bases between. CDR1 and CDR2 from the germline V gene are ENHRY and SYGVKD. DNA for the CDR3: TGTGCCATCAGTGTCGGACTACCCTCGTACCAAGAGACCCAGTACTTC. It encodes CAISVGLPSYQETQYF.

This clonotype was seen just once. The genes are TRBV7-2 and TRBJ1-1; D gene ambiguous. The V and J ends lost 3 bases and 4 bases respectively, with 12 bases between them. The CDR3 runs to 14 residues. CDR1 and CDR2 (germline): SGHTA, FQGNSA. The CDR3 loop is CASSFRTWGTEAFF. The CDR3 DNA is TGTGCCAGCAGCTTCCGAACCTGGGGCACTGAAGCTTTCTTT.

V is TRBV2 and J is TRBJ1-2; D is unclear. Per germline, CDR1 SNHLY and CDR2 FYNNEI. This CDR3 has 13 residues. V lost 7 bases, J lost 2 bases, and 11 bases lay in between. The CDR3 sequence is CASNQYRNYGYTF. In DNA, the CDR3 is TGTGCCAGCAATCAGTACAGAAACTATGGCTACACCTTC. Combining the CDR3 with reference TRBV2 and TRBJ1-2 gives the whole variable domain EPEVTQTPSHQVTQMGQEVILRCVPISNHLYFYWYRQILGQKVEFLVSFYNNEISEKSEIFDDQFSVERPDGSNFTLKIRSTKLEDSAMYFCASNQYRNYGYTFGSGTRLTVV.

This clonotype was recorded a few times. This chain connects TRBV5-4 to TRBJ2-1; D possibly matches TRBD1 or TRBD2 (6 bases each). There are 17 residues in the CDR3. V lost 2 bases to trimming and J lost 5 bases, with 20 bases between them. Germline CDR1 SGHNT, CDR2 YYREEE (reference sequence). The CDR3 region is CASSFPPGLRGDNEQFF. As DNA, the CDR3 is TGTGCCAGCAGCTTTCCACCGGGACTGAGGGGGGACAATGAGCAGTTCTTC.

This clonotype was counted at least ten times. This chain uses TRBV5-1 with TRBJ2-5, with 7 bases lining up with TRBD1. There are 15 residues in the CDR3. V lost 3 bases, J lost 4 bases, and 9 bases stayed unmatched. Per the germline V gene, CDR1 is SGHRS and CDR2 is YFSETQ. For the CDR3, the DNA is TGCGCCAGCAGCTCGACAGGGATGTTCACAGAGACCCAGTACTTC. Encoded protein: CASSSTGMFTETQYF.

This clonotype appeared many times. The J gene is TRBJ2-3, the V gene TRBV6-5; perhaps D is TRBD1 or TRBD2 (5 bases each). The CDR3 is made up of 13 amino acids. CDR1 is MNHEY and CDR2 is SVGAGI in the germline V gene. V gave up 6 bases and J gave up 0 bases, with 7 bases separating them. CDR3 sequence: CASRRDSTDTQYF. Written as DNA, the CDR3 is TGTGCCAGCAGACGGGACAGCACAGATACGCAGTATTTT.

The rearrangement links TRBV5-1 to TRBJ2-5; D is perhaps TRBD1 (5 bases). Trimming took off 0 bases at V and 5 bases at J, with 23 bases between the two ends. CDR1 is SGHRS, CDR2 YFSETQ, per germline. The CDR3 sequence is 18 residues long. CDR3 sequence: CASSLGREPFSAVETQYF. CDR3 bases: TGCGCCAGCAGCTTGGGCAGGGAACCCTTTTCAGCCGTGGAGACCCAGTACTTC.

In this sample, this clonotype turned up many times. DNA for the CDR3: TGTGCCAGCAGTACCTCCTGGGGAACCGGGGAGCTGTTTTTT. This translates into CASSTSWGTGELFF. V is TRBV27 and J is TRBJ2-2; D not resolved. Per the germline V gene, CDR1 is MNHEY and CDR2 is SMNVEV (reference sequence). The CDR3 contains 14 residues. Deletions cut 5 bases from V and 5 bases from J, with 12 bases between.

This clonotype was detected ten times or more. Here the CDR3 reads CSVNRGARDTQYF. As DNA, the CDR3 is TGCAGCGTCAACAGGGGTGCTAGGGATACGCAGTATTTT. The chain is built from TRBV29-1 and TRBJ2-3, with 7 bases lining up with TRBD1. The V and J ends lost 6 bases and 6 bases, in that order; junction bases with no gene match: 9. CDR3 length: 13 amino acids. Germline V gene data show CDR1 as SQVTM and CDR2 as ANQGSEA.

This clonotype showed up just a few times. The chain has TRBV2 and TRBJ1-4; no clear D gene. The germline gives CDR1 SNHLY, CDR2 FYNNEI. Trimming stripped 4 bases from V and 4 bases from J, with 10 bases between. The CDR3 spans 14 residues. This chain's CDR3 is CASSVRDLNEKLFF. The DNA of the CDR3 is TGTGCCAGCAGTGTTCGTGACCTTAATGAAAAACTGTTTTTT.